The TCR beta chain described here comes from a study of cytomegalovirus exposure and HLA in healthy donors. Across the whole study: A prior study identified 100 million to 130 million unique TCR beta sequences from 200 million or so T cells.

J lost 5 bases, V lost 1 base, and 7 bases had no gene match. CDR1 is MNHNS and CDR2 is SASEGT in the germline V gene. The CDR3 runs 15 residues. The PCR used 60 Vbeta and 13 Jbeta primers. TCRdb keeps only in-frame clones here, not all; method: immunoSEQ multiplex PCR. The sample has 180,000 or so clones, 77% seen once. The TCR comes from a man aged 18-30 years in good health and CMV-seronegative. The V call is TRBV6-1, the J call TRBJ2-5, with TRBD2 matching 7 bases. Sequenced material: PBMCs. The CDR3 loop is CASSEEGRGRETQYF. The CDR3 region has the DNA TGTGCCAGCAGTGAAGAGGGGAGGGGAAGGGAGACCCAGTACTTC.